The T cell receptor beta chain described here comes from a study of beta chain features in type 1 diabetes. The sample holds a few counts of this clone. Sequencing targeted expressed TCRB transcripts, as all isolated RNA had been reverse transcribed. The method was immunoSEQ multiplex PCR; TCRdb's version includes in-frame clones alone and lacks a portion of them. The data show under 400,000 clones, over 9.5% seen once. The V segment lost 0 bases and the J segment 6 bases; nucleotides outside the gene matches: 4. Per germline, CDR1 SGHTA and CDR2 FQGNSA. The CDR3 totals 14 residues. The V call is TRBV7-2, the J call TRBJ2-7; TRBD1 agrees at 8 bases. The sequence came from a man younger than 35 in good health. Sequencing was performed on naive CD4+ T cells from blood. In nucleotides, the CDR3 is TGTGCCAGCAGCTTAGCCGGACAGGGCAGCGAGCAGTACTTC. Its translation is CASSLAGQGSEQYF.